This TCR beta chain comes out of a study of T cell changes during pregnancy in multiple sclerosis. The method was immunoSEQ multiplex PCR; TCRdb's version includes in-frame clones alone and lacks a portion of them. The profile shows some 40,000 clones, about 94% of them singletons. This CDR3 is 15 amino acids long. Trimming cost V 4 bases and J 2 bases; bases outside gene matches: 6. This clonotype was obtained from a female donor with multiple sclerosis, enrolled in a pregnancy study. This chain uses TRBV5-3 with TRBJ2-1; 7 positions match TRBD1. TRBV5-3 is an ORF, and what it does is uncertain. The sample was peripheral blood, taken in the third trimester of pregnancy. The CDR3, as DNA: TGTGCCAGAAGCCCTCCAGGGGGAGCCTACAATGAGCAGTTCTTC. This translates into CARSPPGGAYNEQFF.